What follows describes a single T cell receptor (beta chain). No cognate antigen has been identified for it. Qualities for individual bases were not recorded, and no much larger clone is one base off. At diagnosis, tumor, uninvolved tumor-adjacent lung and peripheral blood were collected and then preserved as a mix of FFPE and fresh-frozen material. For TCR repertoire profiling, blood samples were analyzed in the form of peripheral blood mononuclear cells. The entry originates in a study of T cells in localized non-small cell lung cancer (dated by TCRdb to 2019 to 2021). Notes on the research overall: The study analyzed T cell repertoires of hundreds of early-stage NSCLC patients, comparing tumors and uninvolved tumor-adjacent lungs. The cohort consisted of 200 to 250 treatment-naive NSCLC patients whose localized lung tumors had been resected. The mean age of the NSCLC patients was 60 to 85 years, with 130 or so men and around 99 women.

What the work shows at the level of the full study, not this receptor alone: A median of 57 of the top 100 tumor clones were detected in paired uninvolved adjacent lung, and some 29 of these tumor clones were also found among the top 100 clones of the paired uninvolved adjacent lung. Multi-region tumor sequencing was not performed, so intratumor heterogeneity could not be excluded. Longer overall survival was associated with higher T cell density in blood, whereas shorter survival was associated with higher clonality in adjacent lung. Uninvolved tumor-adjacent lung showed the highest T cell clonality, higher than tumor, which suggests more focused antigenic responses in the adjacent lung. Because the study design was exploratory, TCR variables were selected using unadjusted p-values without false-discovery rate correction.

TCR beta CDR3 regions were sequenced from DNA using the immunoSEQ Assay. Concerning the study's data processing: T cell density was computed as TCR beta template counts normalized to usable DNA estimated by amplifying housekeeping genes. Richness was estimated using the preseqR package, with extrapolation to 400,000 templates for PBMC samples and to 120,000 templates for tissue samples. Clonality was defined by subtracting Pielou's evenness from one. Tissue-enriched TCRs were identified through differential abundance testing performed on productive amino-acid clonotypes, with a minimum total count of 5 and an alpha of 0.1. The Jaccard Index and the Morisita Overlap Index were used to measure repertoire overlap between compartments. GLIPH grouped TCR beta CDR3s together with public tetramer-defined viral CDR3s, and a viral motif had to include at least three viral sequences and show V-gene enrichment. What TCRdb holds here is the immuneACCESS table cut down to in-frame rearrangements. Part of the clones is not present; checked against another copy, under half of the missing clones reflect an unresolved V gene, and the others are unexplained. V, J and clone size are those of that table, while D and trimming were read from the DNA. The sample profile shows roughly 50,000 clones; about nine tenths of them were found once. The ten biggest clones cover 20% of the sample.

Taken from the germline V gene, the CDR1 and CDR2 loops are KGHSH and LQKENI. The CDR3 has 15 amino acids, counting the end cysteine and phenylalanine. CDR3 DNA only is kept here, 45 bases in frame from base 1. At the junction V is shortened by 4 bases and J by 2 bases; bases outside the gene matches: 8. The chain links TRBV18 with TRBJ2-7, with TRBD1 matching 7 junction bases. The sequence was collected from a man aged 40-75 years with stage I lung adenocarcinoma. This specimen consisted of peripheral blood, obtained before any cancer treatment. The CDR3 sequence is CASSLHATGAYEQYF. The DNA is TGTGCCAGCTCACTTCACGCCACAGGGGCCTACGAGCAGTACTTC.